This T cell receptor beta chain is drawn from a study of blood T cell repertoires in COVID-19. As for the study in general: Some COVID-19 samples were acute and others convalescent; all came from the United States, Italy and Spain. The analysed material was cDNA or gDNA that came from T cells, B-cell-depleted T cells, or PBMCs.

Germline lookup yields CDR1 SQVTM and CDR2 ANQGSEA. The CDR3 is 14 amino acids. Original processing methods: Amplifying reference gene primers gave estimates of nucleated cell counts. The method was immunoSEQ multiplex PCR; TCRdb's version includes in-frame clones alone and lacks a portion of them. The V and J calls and the clone size are those of that table, but D and trimming were determined from the DNA. The sample has about 150,000 clones, roughly nine tenths seen once. This chain links TRBV29-1 with TRBJ2-1, with 8 bases aligning to TRBD2. This TCR came from a woman in her seventies with acute or convalescent COVID-19. Material for sequencing was peripheral blood. The CDR3 DNA is TGCAGTATTAGCGGGGCGAACTCCTACAATGAGCAGTTCTTC. Translated: CSISGANSYNEQFF.